Below, 26 T cell receptor beta chains from the same sample are listed, as sequenced in a study of blood T cell repertoires in COVID-19 (dated by TCRdb to the early 2020s). Library preparation used the immunoSEQ multiplex PCR assay. The immuneACCESS repertoire file appears here via TCRdb, limited to in-frame rearrangements. These files lack a portion of the clones; in checked studies, under half of the deficit traces to unresolved V genes, and the cause of the others is not known. The sample contains about 110,000 clones, around 80% of them found a single time. The ten largest clones add up to approximately 15% of the sample. Material for sequencing was peripheral blood. The receptor set was obtained from a woman older than 75 with acute or convalescent COVID-19.

The chain couples TRBV2 to TRBJ1-4; D is undetermined. This CDR3 spans 13 amino acids. V was cut by 10 bases and J by 3 bases, with 12 bases left in between. Germline CDR1 SNHLY, CDR2 FYNNEI. The CDR3 loop is CATSRGANEKLFF. DNA for the CDR3: TGTGCCACCTCTCGGGGAGCTAATGAAAAACTGTTTTTT. Full variable domain (remainder filled in from reference TRBV2 and TRBJ1-4): EPEVTQTPSHQVTQMGQEVILRCVPISNHLYFYWYRQILGQKVEFLVSFYNNEISEKSEIFDDQFSVERPDGSNFTLKIRSTKLEDSAMYFCATSRGANEKLFFGSGTQLSVL.

V usage is TRBV19 and J usage is TRBJ2-1; D is possibly TRBD2 (6 bases). The CDR3 covers 14 residues. Germline V gene lookup returns CDR1 LNHDA and CDR2 SQIVND (reference sequence). V gave up 7 bases and J gave up 6 bases, with 16 bases separating them. The CDR3 here is CASNPGTAPNEQFF. As DNA, the CDR3 is TGTGCCAGTAACCCCGGGACTGCCCCCAATGAGCAGTTCTTC.

The chain links TRBV27 to TRBJ1-6; D not certain. Between the trimmed V and J ends, which lost 0 bases and 7 bases, there was a span of 16 bases. This CDR3 spans 17 amino acids. Germline loops: CDR1 MNHEY, CDR2 SMNVEV (reference sequence). The CDR3 region is CASSLSRGTRENSPLHF. The CDR3 bases are TGTGCCAGCAGTTTATCCCGAGGTACGAGGGAGAATTCACCCCTCCACTTT.

This clone was detected many times. V and J are TRBV11-2 and TRBJ1-1, with 7 nucleotides matching TRBD1. The CDR3 extends over 11 amino acids. V gave up 3 bases and J gave up 11 bases; unmatched junction bases: 3. The germline CDR1 and CDR2 sequences are SGHAT and FQNNGV. DNA for the CDR3: TGTGCCAGCAGCTTCGACAGGGTGGCTTTCTTT. Amino acid sequence: CASSFDRVAFF.

The CDR3 region has the DNA TGCGCCAGCAGTGACGCGGGACAGGGCGAAGCTTTCTTT. Protein product: CASSDAGQGEAFF. V is TRBV10-1 and J is TRBJ1-1; 9 positions agree with TRBD1. J was trimmed by 8 bases and V by 3 bases; bases with no gene match: 4. The CDR3 loop spans 13 amino acids. Germline assignment: CDR1 WNHNN and CDR2 SYGVQD (reference sequence).

The gene calls are TRBV27 and TRBJ2-5; the match to TRBD2 covers 8 bases. V shed 6 bases, J shed 7 bases, and the junction held 13 bases outside the gene matches. This CDR3 contains 15 residues. The germline gives CDR1 MNHEY, CDR2 SMNVEV (reference sequence). CDR3 amino acids: CASRRGAGAKGTQYF. DNA of the CDR3: TGTGCCAGCAGGAGGGGAGCGGGAGCAAAAGGGACCCAGTACTTC.

The chain carries TRBV5-4 and TRBJ2-7; 9 bases line up with TRBD1. Germline values: CDR1 SGHNT, CDR2 YYREEE (reference sequence). V was clipped by 6 bases and J by 2 bases; unmatched bases: 3. The CDR3 totals 13 residues. CDR3 DNA: TGTGCCAGCATCCGGGACAGGGCCTACGAGCAGTACGTC. The encoded protein is CASIRDRAYEQYV.

This chain's CDR3 is CASSPDAGLNSGNTIYF. DNA for the CDR3: TGTGCCAGCTCACCAGATGCGGGACTGAACTCTGGAAACACCATATATTTT. The genes are TRBV18 and TRBJ1-3; tentatively, D is TRBD1 (5 bases). CDR3 length: 17 residues. V was pared by 2 bases and J by 0 bases, with 14 bases between. CDR1 and CDR2 (germline): KGHSH, LQKENI.

The gene calls are TRBV9 and TRBJ2-4; 7 positions match TRBD2. V trimming: 3 bases; J trimming: 1 base; junction bases outside the gene matches: 7. Germline V CDR1 and CDR2: SGDLS, YYNGEE. The CDR3 totals 16 residues. Written as DNA, the CDR3 is TGTGCCAGCAGCGCCGGGGGGACGGCGGCCAAAAACATTCAGTACTTC. Amino acid sequence: CASSAGGTAAKNIQYF. Full variable domain (outside the CDR3, taken from reference TRBV9 and TRBJ2-4): DSGVTQTPKHLITATGQRVTLRCSPRSGDLSVYWYQQSLDQGLQFLIQYYNGEERAKGNILERFSAQQFPDLHSELNLSSLELGDSALYFCASSAGGTAAKNIQYFGAGTRLSVL.

V gene TRBV7-9 combines with J gene TRBJ2-1, with 7 bases that match TRBD1. Germline assignment: CDR1 SEHNR and CDR2 FQNEAQ (reference sequence). The CDR3 is 16 amino acids. The V and J ends lost 5 bases and 3 bases, in that order; junction bases with no gene match: 10. The CDR3 region has the DNA TGTGCCAGCAGCGCATCCCGGACAGGTGGCTACAATGAGCAGTTCTTC. Protein sequence: CASSASRTGGYNEQFF.

This clone has only a few counts. The chain couples TRBV10-2 to TRBJ2-1, with TRBD1 identical over 7 bases. CDR1 and CDR2 from the germline V gene are WSHSY and SAAADI. This CDR3 is built from 14 residues. V gave up 8 bases and J gave up 2 bases; unmatched junction bases: 6. The CDR3 DNA follows: TGCGCCAGCCGTAAGGGGGCCCCCTACAATGAGCAGTTCTTC. Translating it yields CASRKGAPYNEQFF.

The chain uses TRBV5-1 and TRBJ1-6; D remains ambiguous. There are 14 residues in the CDR3. Trimming took off 4 bases at V and 8 bases at J, with 13 bases between the two ends. Per the germline V gene, CDR1 is SGHRS and CDR2 is YFSETQ. In DNA, the CDR3 is TGCGCCAGCAGCAGGACTGGAAAGGATTCACCCCTCCACTTT. This sequence encodes CASSRTGKDSPLHF.

J is TRBJ2-7 and V is TRBV3-1 (or the pseudogene TRBV3-2), with a weak D call TRBD2 (5 bases). This CDR3 has 17 amino acids. V was trimmed by 0 bases and J by 3 bases, leaving 18 bases between them. The germline CDR1 and CDR2 sequences are LGHDT and YNNKEL (reference sequence). For the CDR3, the DNA is TGTGCCAGCAGCCAAGATTCCCTAAGCGGAACTCACTACGAGCAGTACTTC. It yields the protein CASSQDSLSGTHYEQYF.

The chain recombines TRBV5-1 with TRBJ2-5; TRBD1 is a possible D gene (6 bases). The CDR3 consists of 16 residues. Deletions cut 6 bases from V and 2 bases from J, with 20 bases between. CDR1 and CDR2 (germline): SGHRS, YFSETQ. The CDR3 DNA follows: TGCGCCAGCACCCAGGGGACCCCGGTGGGACAAGAGACCCAGTACTTC. Protein product: CASTQGTPVGQETQYF.

Notes on this clone: One end of the junction varies from germline; a read error may be responsible. This chain uses TRBV12-5 with TRBJ1-2; 7 bases agree with TRBD1. CDR1 is LGHNT, CDR2 FRNRAP, per germline. The CDR3 is made up of 17 amino acids. The DNA of the CDR3 is TGTGCTAGTGGCTTGGGGCACGGGGCAGGGGGTAACTATGGCTACACCTTC. Translating gives CASGLGHGAGGNYGYTF.

The V and J genes are TRBV10-3 and TRBJ2-5, with a possible D match to TRBD2 (6 bases). In germline, CDR1 is ENHRY, CDR2 SYGVKD. The CDR3 loop spans 14 amino acids. V lost 4 bases, J lost 1 base, and 10 bases lay in between. The CDR3 nucleotides are TGTGCCATCAGTGGAGGGACTCTCCAAGAGACCCAGTACTTC. Translating gives CAISGGTLQETQYF.

This sequence joins TRBV6-6 and TRBJ2-1; D unresolved. Looked up from germline, CDR1 is MNHNY and CDR2 is SVGAGI (reference sequence). V lost 5 bases and J 0 bases, leaving 11 bases between the germline ends. CDR3 length equals 15 residues. The CDR3 is CASSPEDVSYNEQFF. The CDR3 DNA reads as TGTGCCAGCAGTCCAGAGGATGTCTCCTACAATGAGCAGTTCTTC.

The chain recombines TRBV5-1 with TRBJ1-2; 11 nucleotides line up with TRBD1. CDR1 is SGHRS and CDR2 is YFSETQ in the germline V gene. The CDR3 has 15 amino acids. With 3 bases clipped from V and 4 bases from J, the junction kept 5 bases outside the gene matches. The CDR3 DNA is TGCGCCAGCAGCTGGGGACAGGGGGGACTCTATGGCTACACCTTC. Its protein is CASSWGQGGLYGYTF.

CDR3 region: CASSLGLGLYGYTF. CDR3 sequence (DNA): TGCGCCAGCAGCTTGGGTCTGGGCCTCTATGGCTACACCTTC. The gene calls are TRBV5-1 and TRBJ1-2; D is unclear. The length of the CDR3 is 14 residues. Germline CDR1 is SGHRS and CDR2 is YFSETQ. V gave up 0 bases and J gave up 4 bases, with 10 bases separating them.

This chain joins TRBV10-1 and TRBJ2-6; TRBD2 matches 8 bases. Per the germline V gene, CDR1 is WNHNN and CDR2 is SYGVQD (reference sequence). This CDR3 spans 17 amino acids. The CDR3 loop reads CAPMPGGQNSGANVLTF. CDR3 bases: TGCGCTCCCATGCCGGGGGGGCAAAACTCTGGGGCCAACGTCCTGACTTTC.

The CDR3 DNA reads TGTGCCAGCAGCTTAGAGAGCGGGTCTAGCACAGATACGCAGTATTTT. It yields the protein CASSLESGSSTDTQYF. The chain links TRBV7-9 to TRBJ2-3, with D maybe TRBD2 (6 bases). The V and J ends lost 1 base and 0 bases respectively, with 11 bases between them. CDR1 SEHNR and CDR2 FQNEAQ come from the germline V gene (reference sequence). The CDR3 is 16 residues long.

The CDR3 DNA reads as TGTGCCAGCAGCGTAGCACAGGGGGCTAACTATGGCTACACCTTC. This codes for CASSVAQGANYGYTF. The chain combines TRBV9 with TRBJ1-2; 8 bases align to TRBD1. The ends lost 0 bases at V and 0 bases at J; junction bases unmatched: 1. CDR3 length: 15 amino acids. Germline loops: CDR1 SGDLS, CDR2 YYNGEE.

The chain couples TRBV5-4 to TRBJ2-5; TRBD2 is a possible D gene (6 bases). The length of the CDR3 is 17 residues. Trimming stripped 0 bases from V and 2 bases from J, with 17 bases between. Germline CDR1 is SGHNT and CDR2 is YYREEE (reference sequence). CDR3 DNA: TGTGCCAGCAGCTTGGCTGGAGGGCAGCACGCTCAAGAGACCCAGTACTTC. Translating gives CASSLAGGQHAQETQYF.

The CDR3 DNA is TGTGCCAGCAGCCAAAACATGCCCCAGGGGGAGCAGTACTTC. Residues: CASSQNMPQGEQYF. V and J are TRBV4-2 and TRBJ2-7, with a possible D match to TRBD1 (6 bases). The V and J ends lost 2 bases and 7 bases respectively, with 15 bases between them. Germline V lookup: CDR1 LGHNA, CDR2 YNFKEQ. This CDR3 has 14 amino acids.

V usage is TRBV3-1 (or the pseudogene TRBV3-2) and J usage is TRBJ2-7; perhaps TRBD1 as D (6 bases). This CDR3 has 17 amino acids. Trimming cost V 0 bases and J 1 base, with 16 bases left between them. Germline V gene sequence: CDR1 LGHDT, CDR2 YNNKEL (reference sequence). The CDR3 bases are TGTGCCAGCAGCCAAGATGGCGCAGGGGAGAGATCCTACGAGCAGTACTTC. Translated: CASSQDGAGERSYEQYF.

V is TRBV19 and J is TRBJ2-3; TRBD2 is a possible D gene (6 bases). The CDR3 has 15 amino acids. V shed 4 bases and J shed 3 bases, with 14 bases lying between them. The germline gives CDR1 LNHDA, CDR2 SQIVND (reference sequence). The CDR3 region is CASSSRERETDTQYF. CDR3 coding DNA: TGTGCCAGTAGTAGTCGGGAGCGTGAAACAGATACGCAGTATTTT.